The 19 T cell receptor beta chains below were found in one sample sequenced in a study of T-cell reconstitution after alpha-beta-depleted transplantation in children. The TCRbeta library was prepared with unique molecular identifiers. MiXCR, applied by TCRdb to the PCR reads, yields one record per CDR3 protein. This table has some 280,000 distinct CDR3 sequences, over 8% appearing once. The specimen comprised PBMCs from the stem cell graft donor, sampled from the stem cell graft. Receptors originate from a human donor who donated a stem cell graft to a child with SCID.

CDR3 sequence reads: CSALTGTGYYNEQFF. For the CDR3, the DNA is TGCAGTGCGCTTACCGGGACAGGGTACTACAATGAGCAGTTCTTC. The V gene is TRBV20-1, the J gene TRBJ2-1; TRBD1 matches 9 bases. This CDR3 region has 15 residues. V lost 6 bases and J lost 3; bases outside the gene matches: 9. Germline V gene sequence: CDR1 DFQATT, CDR2 SNEGSKA (reference sequence).

This clonotype turned up a few times. The rearrangement links TRBV7-8 to TRBJ1-4, with D perhaps TRBD1 (5 bases). CDR1 SGHVS and CDR2 FQNEAQ come from the germline V gene. Trimming took off 3 bases at V and 0 bases at J, with 11 bases between the two ends. The CDR3 loop spans 16 amino acids. Here the CDR3 reads CASSLAGGTTNEKLFF. The CDR3 DNA is TGTGCCAGCAGCTTGGCGGGGGGGACAACTAATGAAAAACTGTTTTTT.

This clonotype was recorded a few times. The chain recombines TRBV5-1 with TRBJ2-7; possible D gene TRBD1, 6 bases. Germline CDR1 SGHRS, CDR2 YFSETQ. V lost 0 bases and J lost 3, with 13 bases in between. This CDR3 is built from 15 residues. The CDR3: CASSLEQGIGYEQYF. For the CDR3, the DNA is TGCGCCAGCAGCTTGGAACAGGGAATAGGCTACGAGCAGTACTTC.

This clonotype was counted only a few times. The rearrangement joins TRBV9 to TRBJ1-4, with D possibly being TRBD1 (5 bases). This CDR3 contains 13 residues. Germline V CDR1 and CDR2: SGDLS, YYNGEE. The germline V and J ends were trimmed by 3 bases and 12 bases, with 15 bases remaining between them. CDR3 sequence: CASSAGQGGELFF. For the CDR3, the DNA is TGTGCCAGCAGCGCGGGGCAGGGAGGGGAACTGTTTTTT.

Ten or more counts support this clonotype. The V call is TRBV24-1, the J call TRBJ2-7; D is unclear. Germline V gene sequence: CDR1 KGHDR, CDR2 SFDVKD. Between the trimmed V and J ends, which lost 5 bases and 5 bases, there was a span of 3 bases. This CDR3 region has 10 residues. The CDR3 DNA reads TGTGCCACCAGTGCGAACGAGCAGTACTTC. Translation: CATSANEQYF.

This clonotype occurred a few times. The chain combines TRBV27 with TRBJ1-1; 7 bases align to TRBD1. Trimming took 5 bases from V and 1 from J; bases not matched to a gene: 10. CDR1 is MNHEY, CDR2 SMNVEV, per germline (reference sequence). This CDR3 has 16 residues. The CDR3 reads CASSPSRQGGNTEAFF. Here the CDR3 DNA reads TGTGCCAGCAGTCCCTCCCGACAGGGTGGGAACACTGAAGCTTTCTTT.

This chain uses TRBV6-1 with TRBJ1-1, with D hard to call. The CDR3 totals 14 residues. The V gene lost 5 bases and the J gene lost 3 bases, with 13 bases spanning the gap. In germline, CDR1 is MNHNS, CDR2 SASEGT. CDR3 sequence reads: CASSLDSGYTEAFF. CDR3 nucleotides: TGTGCCAGCAGTCTGGACTCCGGATACACTGAAGCTTTCTTT.

The rearrangement links TRBV6-1 to TRBJ2-3; D unclear. CDR1 and CDR2 from the germline V gene are MNHNS and SASEGT. This CDR3 has 14 residues. Trimming removed 4 bases at V and 4 bases at J, with 12 bases between. Here the CDR3 DNA reads TGTGCCAGCAGTGTTCAACTGGGGTCAGATACGCAGTATTTT. The encoded protein is CASSVQLGSDTQYF.

The chain uses TRBV7-3 and TRBJ2-1; TRBD1 matches 7 bases. The CDR3 is 13 residues long. After removal of 5 bases from V and 9 bases from J, the junction contained 7 bases not matched to a gene. Germline CDR1 SGHTA, CDR2 FQGTGA. For the CDR3, the DNA is TGTGCCAGCAGCCCGGGGACAGCCGGTGAGCAGTTCTTC. This sequence encodes CASSPGTAGEQFF. The full variable domain, completed using reference TRBV7-3 and TRBJ2-1, is GAGVSQTPSNKVTEKGKYVELRCDPISGHTALYWYRQSLGQGPEFLIYFQGTGAADDSGLPNDRFFAVRPEGSVSTLKIQRTERGDSAVYLCASSPGTAGEQFFGPGTRLTVL.

This clonotype has a handful of counts. This chain connects TRBV20-1 to TRBJ2-2; D not resolved. Germline lookup yields CDR1 DFQATT and CDR2 SNEGSKA (reference sequence). The germline V and J ends were trimmed by 4 bases and 1 base, with 7 bases remaining between them. The CDR3 length is 13 residues. The CDR3 nucleotides are TGCAGTGCTAACACAGTGAACACCGGGGAGCTGTTTTTT. It is translated as CSANTVNTGELFF.

This chain uses TRBV20-1 with TRBJ1-6; D is undetermined. Trimming cost V 6 bases and J 0 bases, with 21 bases left between them. The germline V gene has CDR1 DFQATT and CDR2 SNEGSKA (reference sequence). There are 18 residues in the CDR3. The CDR3 region has the DNA TGCAGTGCCCCGGACTGGGAATCACACAGCTCCTATAATTCACCCCTCCACTTT. This sequence encodes CSAPDWESHSSYNSPLHF.

In this sample, this clonotype turned up a few times. The CDR3 bases are TGCGCCAGCAGCTTGGGGGCTGAGGGAGAGGTGTTCTTC. This gives the protein CASSLGAEGEVFF. V and J are TRBV5-1 and TRBJ2-1; the D gene is possibly TRBD2 (5 bases). Looked up from germline, CDR1 is SGHRS and CDR2 is YFSETQ. The CDR3 runs 13 residues. V was trimmed by 0 bases and J by 15 bases, leaving 16 bases between them.

This clonotype was detected many times. This chain uses TRBV5-1 with TRBJ2-7; D gene uncertain. Germline CDR1 SGHRS, CDR2 YFSETQ. CDR3 length: 13 amino acids. Trimming removed 0 bases from V and 3 bases from J, with 7 bases in between. In nucleotides, the CDR3 is TGCGCCAGCAGCTTGGGGCAGCACTACGAGCAGTACTTC. Its translation is CASSLGQHYEQYF.

This clonotype was observed many times. This chain connects TRBV5-1 to TRBJ2-1, with TRBD2 matching 12 bases. Germline V gene lookup returns CDR1 SGHRS and CDR2 YFSETQ. CDR3 length equals 18 residues. V gave up 3 bases and J gave up 9 bases; unmatched junction bases: 16. The CDR3 region has the DNA TGCGCCAGCAGCTCACAGGGATTTAGGGGACTAGCGGGCCTTGAGCAGTTCTTC. Its protein is CASSSQGFRGLAGLEQFF.

This clonotype showed up just a few times. DNA for the CDR3: TGCGCCAGCAGCCCGACGAGGAATGAGCAGTTCTTC. Translation gives CASSPTRNEQFF. The chain is built from TRBV5-1 and TRBJ2-1; D is unresolved. CDR3 length: 12 amino acids. V was pared by 4 bases and J by 7 bases, with 9 bases between. Germline CDR1 SGHRS, CDR2 YFSETQ.

This clonotype was observed a few times. The chain employs TRBV5-1 and TRBJ1-1, with D unclear. CDR1 SGHRS and CDR2 YFSETQ come from the germline V gene. The CDR3 is 12 amino acids. V was trimmed by 0 bases and J by 11 bases, leaving 11 bases between them. The CDR3 coding sequence is TGCGCCAGCAGCTTGGACCGGGGTGATGCTTTCTTT. Translation gives CASSLDRGDAFF.

This clonotype was observed many times. The rearrangement joins TRBV10-3 to TRBJ2-7, with 12 positions matching TRBD1. The CDR3 consists of 15 residues. Per the germline V gene, CDR1 is ENHRY and CDR2 is SYGVKD. V lost 10 bases and J lost 3; bases outside the gene matches: 10. The CDR3 loop reads CASRGQGAPIYEQYF. CDR3 DNA sequence: TGTGCCAGCCGGGGACAGGGGGCACCCATCTACGAGCAGTACTTC.

J is TRBJ1-2 and V is TRBV5-1; maybe TRBD1 (5 bases). The CDR3 spans 11 residues. The V gene lost 7 bases and the J gene lost 4 bases, with 8 bases spanning the gap. Germline V CDR1 and CDR2: SGHRS, YFSETQ. Here the CDR3 reads CASQGGYGYTF. The CDR3 nucleotides read TGCGCCAGCCAGGGCGGCTATGGCTACACCTTC.

The chain employs TRBV20-1 and TRBJ2-1; 8 bases map to TRBD2. Germline trimming cut 1 base from V and 7 bases from J; bases unmatched to any gene: 6. Germline V gene lookup returns CDR1 DFQATT and CDR2 SNEGSKA (reference sequence). The CDR3 loop spans 14 amino acids. This CDR3 is CSARVGGAQNEQFF. For the CDR3, the DNA is TGCAGTGCTAGAGTCGGGGGGGCCCAGAATGAGCAGTTCTTC.